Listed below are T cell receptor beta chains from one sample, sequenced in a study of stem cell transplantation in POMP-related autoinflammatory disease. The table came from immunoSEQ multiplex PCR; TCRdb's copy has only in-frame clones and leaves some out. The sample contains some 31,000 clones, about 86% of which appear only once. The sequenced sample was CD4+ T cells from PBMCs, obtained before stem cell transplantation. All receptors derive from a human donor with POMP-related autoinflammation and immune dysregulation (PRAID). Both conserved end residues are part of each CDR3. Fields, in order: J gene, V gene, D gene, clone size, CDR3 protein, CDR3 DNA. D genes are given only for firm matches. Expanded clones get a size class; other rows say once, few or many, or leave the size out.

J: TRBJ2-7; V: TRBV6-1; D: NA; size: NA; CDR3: CASSVRGRNEQYF; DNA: TGTGCCAGCAGTGTAAGGGGCCGGAACGAGCAGTACTTC
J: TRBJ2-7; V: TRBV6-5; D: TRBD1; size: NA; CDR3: CASSYYRGPYEQYF; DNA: TGTGCCAGCAGTTATTACAGGGGGCCCTACGAGCAGTACTTC
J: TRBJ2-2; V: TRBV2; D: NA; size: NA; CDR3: CASSVMGVAGELFF; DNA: TGTGCCAGCAGTGTTATGGGGGTGGCCGGGGAGCTGTTTTTT
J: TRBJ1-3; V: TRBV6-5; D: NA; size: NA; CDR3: CASRLTFSGNTIYF; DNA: TGTGCCAGCAGGCTAACCTTCTCTGGAAACACCATATATTTT
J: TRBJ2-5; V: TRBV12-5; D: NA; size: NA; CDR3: CASGLPPGLRETQYF; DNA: TGTGCTAGTGGTTTGCCACCAGGGCTGAGGGAGACCCAGTACTTC
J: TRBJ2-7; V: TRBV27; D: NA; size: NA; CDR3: CASSRGGDPNEQYF; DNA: TGTGCCAGCTCCAGGGGAGGGGACCCAAACGAGCAGTACTTC
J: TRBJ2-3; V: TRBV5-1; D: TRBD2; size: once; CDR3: CASSQTSGVVTDTQYF; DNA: TGCGCCAGCAGCCAGACTAGCGGGGTGGTCACAGATACGCAGTATTTT
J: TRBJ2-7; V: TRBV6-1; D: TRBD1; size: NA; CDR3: CASGRQGRAYEQYF; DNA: TGTGCCAGCGGCCGACAGGGACGCGCCTACGAGCAGTACTTC
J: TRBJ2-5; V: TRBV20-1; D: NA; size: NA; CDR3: CSASPEETQYF; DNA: TGCAGTGCTAGCCCTGAAGAGACCCAGTACTTC
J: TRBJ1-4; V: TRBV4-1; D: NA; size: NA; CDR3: CASSPGREGEKLFF; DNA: TGCGCCAGCAGCCCCGGACGCGAGGGCGAAAAACTGTTTTTT
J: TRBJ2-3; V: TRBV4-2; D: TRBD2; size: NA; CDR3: CASSLRTSGRPLSTDTQYF; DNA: TGTGCCAGCAGCCTCCGGACTAGCGGGAGGCCCCTAAGCACAGATACGCAGTATTTT
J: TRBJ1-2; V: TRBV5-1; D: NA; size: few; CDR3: CASSLSEVYGYTF; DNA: TGCGCCAGCAGCTTGTCGGAGGTTTATGGCTACACCTTC
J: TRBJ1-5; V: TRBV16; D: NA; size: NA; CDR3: CASSPGAGDSNQPQHF; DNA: TGTGCCAGCAGCCCCGGGGCAGGGGATAGCAATCAGCCCCAGCATTTT
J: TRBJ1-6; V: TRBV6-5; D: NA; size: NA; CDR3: CASRPLGGHNSPLHF; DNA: TGTGCCAGCAGACCACTGGGGGGACATAATTCACCCCTCCACTTT
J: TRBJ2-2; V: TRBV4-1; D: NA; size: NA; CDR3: CASSAPTNTGELFF; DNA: TGCGCCAGCAGCGCTCCCACGAACACCGGGGAGCTGTTTTTT
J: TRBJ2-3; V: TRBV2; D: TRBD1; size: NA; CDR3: CASSVGQGAADTQYF; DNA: TGTGCCAGCAGTGTTGGACAGGGGGCTGCAGATACGCAGTATTTT
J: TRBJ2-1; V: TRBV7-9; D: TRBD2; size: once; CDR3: CASSLERGTSGSYYNEQFF; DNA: TGTGCCAGCAGCTTAGAGCGGGGGACTAGCGGGAGTTACTACAATGAGCAGTTCTTC
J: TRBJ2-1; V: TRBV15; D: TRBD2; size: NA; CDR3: CATRRVGLAGEEQFF; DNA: TGTGCCACCAGGAGGGTTGGACTAGCGGGAGAAGAGCAGTTCTTC
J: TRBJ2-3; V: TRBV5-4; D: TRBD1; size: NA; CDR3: CASSPPTGPSTDTQYF; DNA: TGTGCCAGCAGCCCTCCGACAGGGCCTAGCACAGATACGCAGTATTTT
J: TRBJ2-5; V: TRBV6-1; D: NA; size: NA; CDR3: CASSEQGIQETQYF; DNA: TGTGCCAGCAGTGAACAGGGGATCCAAGAGACCCAGTACTTC
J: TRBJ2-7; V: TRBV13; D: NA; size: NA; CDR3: CASSGRRELRAYEQYF; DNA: TGTGCCAGCAGCGGCCGCCGGGAATTGCGAGCCTACGAGCAGTACTTC